This TCR beta chain was sequenced during a study of Ad26.COV2.S vaccination and SARS-CoV-2 variants. Trimming cost V 6 bases and J 11 bases, with 15 bases left between them. There are 11 residues in the CDR3. Germline V CDR1 and CDR2: DFQATT, SNEGSKA (reference sequence). Assay: immunoSEQ multiplex PCR; the TCRdb copy retains only in-frame clones and omits some. The sample has about 480,000 clones, 70% to 90% seen once. A word on this clone: Its antigen is not known.

Study-wide findings and caveats: Among vaccine recipients, spike-specific TCR breadth exceeded that of placebo recipients.

Treatment reported: over 15 received Ad26.COV2.S at low or high dose, single or two shots; five or six received placebo; per-sample allocation not given. The study sampled participants on day 63 after the first vaccine or placebo injection. Cohort 1b enrolled adults aged 18-55 years in Boston. Material: peripheral blood, obtained in a trial of Ad26.COV2.S vaccine versus placebo. The chain links TRBV20-1 to TRBJ2-3; tentatively, D is TRBD1 or TRBD2 (5 bases each). This TCR was recovered from a person aged 18-60 years who received the Ad26.COV2.S COVID-19 vaccine or a placebo. CDR3 DNA sequence: TGCAGTGCAAAACACGGGACGCAGCAGTATTTT. Translated: CSAKHGTQQYF.